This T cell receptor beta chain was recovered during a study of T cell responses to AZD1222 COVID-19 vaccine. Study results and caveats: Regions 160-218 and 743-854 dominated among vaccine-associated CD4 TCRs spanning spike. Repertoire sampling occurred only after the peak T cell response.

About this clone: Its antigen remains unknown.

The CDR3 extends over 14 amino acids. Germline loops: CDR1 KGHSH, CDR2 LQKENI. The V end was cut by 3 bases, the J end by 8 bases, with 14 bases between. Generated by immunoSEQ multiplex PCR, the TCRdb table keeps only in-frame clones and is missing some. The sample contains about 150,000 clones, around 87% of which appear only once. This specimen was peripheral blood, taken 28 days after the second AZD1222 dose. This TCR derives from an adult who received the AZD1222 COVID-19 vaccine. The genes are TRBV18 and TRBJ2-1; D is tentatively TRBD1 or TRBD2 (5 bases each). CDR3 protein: CASSPTGAADEQFF. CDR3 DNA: TGTGCCAGCTCACCGACCGGGGCAGCGGATGAGCAGTTCTTC.